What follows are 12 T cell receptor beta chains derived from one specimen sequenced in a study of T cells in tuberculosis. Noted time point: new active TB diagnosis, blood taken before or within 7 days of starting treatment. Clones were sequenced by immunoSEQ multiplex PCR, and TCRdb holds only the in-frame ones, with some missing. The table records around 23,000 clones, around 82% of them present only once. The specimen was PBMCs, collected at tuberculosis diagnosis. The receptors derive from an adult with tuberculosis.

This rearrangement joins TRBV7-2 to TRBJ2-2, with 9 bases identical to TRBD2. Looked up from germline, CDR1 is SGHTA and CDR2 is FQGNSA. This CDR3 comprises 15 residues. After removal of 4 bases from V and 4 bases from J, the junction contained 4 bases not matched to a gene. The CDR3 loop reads CASSWRGGGTGELFF. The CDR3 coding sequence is TGTGCCAGCAGCTGGCGGGGGGGCGGCACCGGGGAGCTGTTTTTT.

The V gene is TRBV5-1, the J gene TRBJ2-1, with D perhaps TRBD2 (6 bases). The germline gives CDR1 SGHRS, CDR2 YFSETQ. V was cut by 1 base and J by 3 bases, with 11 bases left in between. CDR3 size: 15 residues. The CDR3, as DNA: TGCGCCAGCAGCTTGCAGGGACTGGGCTACAATGAGCAGTTCTTC. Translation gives CASSLQGLGYNEQFF.

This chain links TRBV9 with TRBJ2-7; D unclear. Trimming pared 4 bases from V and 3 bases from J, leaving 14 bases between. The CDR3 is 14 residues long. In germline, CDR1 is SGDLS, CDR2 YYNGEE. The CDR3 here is CASSPHGEVYEQYF. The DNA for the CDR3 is TGTGCCAGCAGCCCTCACGGAGAGGTCTACGAGCAGTACTTC.

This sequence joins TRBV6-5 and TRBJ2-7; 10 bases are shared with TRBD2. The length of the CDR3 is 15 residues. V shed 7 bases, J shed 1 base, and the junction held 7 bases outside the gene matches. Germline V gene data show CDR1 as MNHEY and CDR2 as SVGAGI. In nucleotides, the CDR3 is TGTGCCAGCAACCTTGGACTAGCGGTGTCCTACGAGCAGTACTTC. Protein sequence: CASNLGLAVSYEQYF.

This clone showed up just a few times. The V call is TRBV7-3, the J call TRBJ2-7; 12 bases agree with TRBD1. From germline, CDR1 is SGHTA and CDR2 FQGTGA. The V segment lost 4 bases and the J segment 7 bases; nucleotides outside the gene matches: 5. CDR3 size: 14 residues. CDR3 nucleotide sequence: TGTGCCAGCAGCTCGGGACAGGGGGCGTATGAGCAGTACTTC. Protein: CASSSGQGAYEQYF.

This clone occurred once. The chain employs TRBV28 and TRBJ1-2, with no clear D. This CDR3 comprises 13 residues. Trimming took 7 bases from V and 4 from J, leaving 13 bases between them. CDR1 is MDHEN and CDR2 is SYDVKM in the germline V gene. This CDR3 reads CASTLPTAYGYTF. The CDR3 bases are TGTGCCAGCACCTTACCCACAGCCTATGGCTACACCTTC.

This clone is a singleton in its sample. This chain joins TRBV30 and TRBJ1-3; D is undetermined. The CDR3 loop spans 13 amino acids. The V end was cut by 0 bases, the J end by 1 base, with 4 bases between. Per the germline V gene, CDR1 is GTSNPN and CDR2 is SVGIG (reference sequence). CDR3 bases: TGTGCCTGGAGTGTACAATCTGGAAACACCATATATTTT. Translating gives CAWSVQSGNTIYF.

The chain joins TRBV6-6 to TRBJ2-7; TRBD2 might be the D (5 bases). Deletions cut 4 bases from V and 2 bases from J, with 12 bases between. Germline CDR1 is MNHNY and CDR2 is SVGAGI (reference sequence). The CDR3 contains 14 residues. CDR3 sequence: CASSSGLSPYEQYF. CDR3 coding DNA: TGTGCCAGCAGTTCCGGACTTTCCCCCTACGAGCAGTACTTC.

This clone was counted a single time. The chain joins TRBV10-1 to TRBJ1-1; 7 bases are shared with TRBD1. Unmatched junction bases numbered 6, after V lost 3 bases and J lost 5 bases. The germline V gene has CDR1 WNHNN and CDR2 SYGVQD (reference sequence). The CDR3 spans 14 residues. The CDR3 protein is CASSERGRGTEAFF. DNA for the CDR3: TGCGCCAGCAGTGAAAGGGGGCGCGGGACTGAAGCTTTCTTT.

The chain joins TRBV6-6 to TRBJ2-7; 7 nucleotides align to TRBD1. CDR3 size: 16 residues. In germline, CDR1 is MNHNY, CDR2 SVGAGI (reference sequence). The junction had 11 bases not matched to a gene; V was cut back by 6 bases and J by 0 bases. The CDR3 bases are TGTGCCAGCAGAGACACCCGACAGGGAAGCTCCTACGAGCAGTACTTC. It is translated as CASRDTRQGSSYEQYF.

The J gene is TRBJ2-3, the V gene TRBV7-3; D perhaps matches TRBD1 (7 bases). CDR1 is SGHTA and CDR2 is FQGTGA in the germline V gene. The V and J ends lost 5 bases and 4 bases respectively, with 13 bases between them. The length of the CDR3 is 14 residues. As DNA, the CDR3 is TGTGCCAGCAGCAATCAGGGGGGCTCAGATACGCAGTATTTT. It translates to CASSNQGGSDTQYF.

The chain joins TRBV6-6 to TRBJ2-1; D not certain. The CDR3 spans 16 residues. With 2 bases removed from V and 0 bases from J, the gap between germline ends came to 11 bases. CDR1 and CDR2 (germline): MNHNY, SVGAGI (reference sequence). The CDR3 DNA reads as TGTGCCAGCAGTTACACAGAGACCCCCTCCTACAATGAGCAGTTCTTC. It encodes CASSYTETPSYNEQFF.